This T cell receptor beta chain was sequenced for a study of blood T cell repertoires in COVID-19. Some clones are missing from TCRdb's copy, which holds only in-frame ones; the method was immunoSEQ multiplex PCR. This table holds a few hundred thousand clones, about 87% found once. The V gene's germline CDR1 is SNHLY and CDR2 FYNNEI. V dropped 9 bases and J dropped 6 bases, with 14 bases sitting between them. The CDR3 consists of 12 residues. Self-reported history from a screening survey and questionnaire set each donor's cohort. The TCR sequence derives from a man aged 25-45 years who had recovered from COVID-19. The chain has TRBV2 and TRBJ1-2, with D tentatively TRBD1 (6 bases). Sequencing was done on a sample of PBMCs or T cells enriched from blood (not recorded which). CDR3 region: CASVDRVNGYTF. In DNA form, the CDR3 reads TGTGCCAGTGTGGACAGAGTCAATGGCTACACCTTC.